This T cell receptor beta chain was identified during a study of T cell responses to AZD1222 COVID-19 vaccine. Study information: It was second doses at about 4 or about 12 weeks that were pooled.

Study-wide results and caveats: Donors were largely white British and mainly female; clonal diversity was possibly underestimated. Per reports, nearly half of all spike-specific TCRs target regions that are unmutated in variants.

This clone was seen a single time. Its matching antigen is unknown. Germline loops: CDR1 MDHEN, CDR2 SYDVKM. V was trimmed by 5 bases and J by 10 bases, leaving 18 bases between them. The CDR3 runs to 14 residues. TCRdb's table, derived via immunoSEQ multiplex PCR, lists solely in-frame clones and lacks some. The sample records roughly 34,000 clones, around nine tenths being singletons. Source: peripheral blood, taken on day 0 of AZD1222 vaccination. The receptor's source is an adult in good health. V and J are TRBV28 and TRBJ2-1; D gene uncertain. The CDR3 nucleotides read TGTGCCAGCAGTCCCGCCATAAAGGCTCGGGAGCAGTTCTTC. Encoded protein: CASSPAIKAREQFF.